What follows are 13 T cell receptor beta chains derived from one specimen sequenced in a study of cytomegalovirus exposure and HLA in healthy donors (dated by TCRdb to the late 2010s). The library was made by the immunoSEQ multiplex PCR assay. The multiplex PCR relied on a mix of 60 forward primers for TCR Vbeta segments and 13 reverse primers for TCR Jbeta segments. As stored in TCRdb, this immuneACCESS dataset retains in-frame rearrangements with V and J assigned. A fraction of the clones does not appear; measured against another copy, unresolved V genes explain less than half of the discrepancy, and the remainder lacks a known reason. Across this sample there are 120,000 or so clones, with roughly 70% seen only once. The ten most abundant clones make up roughly 10% of the sample. The sequencing input was PBMCs. These receptors all come from a woman aged 50 to 65 in good health and CMV-seropositive.

J is TRBJ2-1 and V is TRBV5-1, with D perhaps TRBD1 (6 bases). V dropped 2 bases and J dropped 8 bases, with 11 bases sitting between them. The CDR3 loop spans 13 amino acids. CDR1 is SGHRS and CDR2 is YFSETQ in the germline V gene. The CDR3 bases are TGCGCCAGCAGCTTTTCACAGGGCTATGAGCAGTTCTTC. Translation gives CASSFSQGYEQFF.

Here the CDR3 DNA reads TGTGCCAGCCGCCGACCAACCGGGTACGAGCAGTACTTC. Translation: CASRRPTGYEQYF. This chain connects TRBV6-1 to TRBJ2-7; D ambiguous. V lost 8 bases, J lost 4 bases, and 15 bases lay in between. This CDR3 spans 13 amino acids. Germline lookup yields CDR1 MNHNS and CDR2 SASEGT.

The chain couples TRBV29-1 to TRBJ1-2; 8 nucleotides agree with TRBD1. The CDR3 loop spans 13 amino acids. In germline, CDR1 is SQVTM, CDR2 ANQGSEA. V lost 5 bases to trimming and J lost 4 bases; unmatched junction nucleotides: 6. The CDR3 bases are TGCAGCGTTCTTACAGGGGGTAGCTATGGCTACACCTTC. This codes for CSVLTGGSYGYTF.

This CDR3 reads CASYGGNNSPLHF. CDR3 in DNA: TGTGCCAGTTACGGGGGAAACAATTCACCCCTCCACTTT. The chain couples TRBV19 to TRBJ1-6, with D maybe TRBD1 (5 bases). Germline V CDR1 and CDR2: LNHDA, SQIVND (reference sequence). The CDR3 spans 13 residues. Trimming removed 8 bases at V and 7 bases at J, with 12 bases between.

This clone has just a few counts. The chain joins TRBV7-2 to TRBJ1-6, with 7 bases that match TRBD1. CDR3 size: 15 residues. Germline CDR1 reads SGHTA; CDR2 reads FQGNSA. Losses at the gene ends were 5 bases for V and 7 bases for J; bases not matched to a gene: 8. This chain's CDR3 is CASSGNRGLNSPLHF. DNA for the CDR3: TGTGCCAGCAGCGGTAACAGGGGCCTAAATTCACCCCTCCACTTT.

This clone was detected once. This chain joins TRBV5-5 and TRBJ1-1; unclear D gene. Germline CDR1 and CDR2: SGHKS and YYEKEE (reference sequence). The CDR3 length is 15 residues. Trimming removed 0 bases from V and 0 bases from J, with 9 bases in between. CDR3 loop: CASSLGGLMNTEAFF. Written as DNA, the CDR3 is TGTGCCAGCAGCTTGGGAGGACTGATGAACACTGAAGCTTTCTTT.

There are a few counts of this clone. The gene calls are TRBV4-2 and TRBJ1-2; 8 bases match TRBD1. The germline CDR1 and CDR2 sequences are LGHNA and YNFKEQ. Unmatched junction bases numbered 7, after V lost 4 bases and J lost 6 bases. The CDR3 runs 14 residues. The CDR3 DNA reads as TGTGCCAGCAGCCTGGACAGGGTTACAGATGGCTACACCTTC. Translating it yields CASSLDRVTDGYTF.

The V gene is TRBV7-8, the J gene TRBJ2-1; perhaps TRBD2 as D (5 bases). The CDR3 consists of 14 residues. CDR1 is SGHVS, CDR2 FQNEAQ, per germline. Trimming removed 1 base from V and 1 base from J, with 5 bases in between. CDR3 residues: CASSLVASYNEQFF. The CDR3 DNA reads as TGTGCCAGCAGCTTAGTAGCGTCCTACAATGAGCAGTTCTTC.

The chain joins TRBV6-5 to TRBJ1-1; 9 bases agree with TRBD1. This CDR3 has 13 residues. The germline CDR1 and CDR2 sequences are MNHEY and SVGAGI. The ends lost 6 bases at V and 4 bases at J; junction bases unmatched: 3. CDR3 sequence: CASRTGGGTEAFF. CDR3 nucleotides: TGTGCCAGCAGGACAGGGGGAGGCACTGAAGCTTTCTTT.

This clone was counted a few times. This chain connects TRBV30 to TRBJ1-3, with a tentative D call TRBD1 (6 bases). Trimming stripped 5 bases from V and 2 bases from J, with 10 bases between. The CDR3 totals 13 residues. Per germline, CDR1 GTSNPN and CDR2 SVGIG (reference sequence). The CDR3 is CAWDRSAGNTIYF. CDR3 nucleotides: TGTGCCTGGGACAGGAGCGCTGGAAACACCATATATTTT.

This clone was detected a few times. V is TRBV6-5 and J is TRBJ1-1; D remains unclear. With 7 bases removed from V and 4 bases from J, the gap between germline ends came to 13 bases. Germline lookup yields CDR1 MNHEY and CDR2 SVGAGI. The CDR3 runs 13 residues. CDR3 amino acids: CASIPLYGTEAFF. The CDR3, as DNA: TGTGCCAGCATACCACTATATGGCACTGAAGCTTTCTTT.

The rearrangement links TRBV28 to TRBJ1-3; TRBD1 is a possible D gene (5 bases). Germline CDR1 and CDR2: MDHEN and SYDVKM. The V end lost 4 bases, the J end lost 0 bases, and 10 bases lay between the germline ends. CDR3 size: 15 residues. The DNA for the CDR3 is TGTGCCAGCAGTTGGGACTTCTCCTCTGGAAACACCATATATTTT. Amino acid sequence: CASSWDFSSGNTIYF.

The count of this clone is one. This chain uses TRBV4-2 with TRBJ1-1, with D unclear. CDR3 length: 16 residues. Germline V lookup: CDR1 LGHNA, CDR2 YNFKEQ. Trimming shortened V by 1 base and J by 0 bases, and 12 bases separated the two germline ends. CDR3 sequence: CASSQVDEAMNTEAFF. The CDR3 DNA follows: TGTGCCAGCAGCCAAGTTGATGAGGCGATGAACACTGAAGCTTTCTTT.